This TCR beta chain was recorded in a study of CD8 T cells in ankylosing spondylitis. CDR3 size: 13 residues. With 6 bases removed from V and 4 bases from J, the gap between germline ends came to 12 bases. TCRdb re-called the 5' RACE reads with MiXCR, one entry per CDR3 protein. This table has 25,000 to 30,000 distinct CDR3 sequences, 7.9% appearing once. This clonotype was picked up many times. The TCR sequence derives from a male donor with ankylosing spondylitis or in good health (not recorded which). The chain joins TRBV12-3 or TRBV12-4 to TRBJ2-5, with a possible D match to TRBD1 (6 bases). Sequenced input: blood. CDR3 DNA: TGTGCCAGCAGCCCGTGGGGGCCAGAGACCCAGTACTTC. Translating gives CASSPWGPETQYF.